A selection of T cell receptor beta chains follows, all from one sample in a study of blood T cells in healthy people across ages. TCRdb fed the 5' RACE reads into MiXCR, producing one record per CDR3 protein. The data show over 1,200,000 distinct CDR3 sequences, approximately 59% seen once. The sequencing sample was made of blood. Receptors originate from a man between 18 and 35 years old in good health. CDR3s include the opening cysteine and the closing phenylalanine or tryptophan. A D gene is named only where the DNA matches it firmly. Clone size is given for some rows only: seen once, a few or many times, or a class if the clone is expanded.

TRBJ2-7 | . | . | TRBV28 | CASLKRVPYEQYF | TGTGCCAGCCTAAAGAGAGTACCCTACGAGCAGTACTTC
TRBJ2-5 | TRBD2 | . | TRBV7-9 | CASSFILAGGINEQYF | TGTGCCAGCAGCTTTATACTAGCGGGAGGAATTAATGAGCAGTACTTC
TRBJ1-2 | . | . | TRBV11-2 | CASRILGQRNYGYTF | TGTGCCAGCAGGATTTTGGGGCAGCGTAACTATGGCTACACCTTC
TRBJ2-7 | TRBD1 | . | TRBV20-1 | CSASGGQRAYEQYF | TGCAGTGCTAGTGGGGGACAGAGAGCCTACGAGCAGTACTTC
TRBJ2-3 | TRBD1 | . | TRBV7-9 | CASSLGTGGASDTQYF | TGTGCCAGCAGCTTGGGTACAGGGGGCGCTTCAGATACGCAGTATTTT
TRBJ2-7 | TRBD1 | few | TRBV10-3 | CAISDDRGYEQYF | TGTGCCATCAGTGATGACAGGGGGTACGAGCAGTACTTC
TRBJ1-4 | . | few | TRBV20-1 | CSARQHLNEKLFF | TGCAGTGCTAGACAGCACCTTAATGAAAAACTGTTTTTT
TRBJ2-5 | . | . | TRBV27 | CASSLVGKIVQETQYF | TGTGCCAGCAGTTTAGTCGGCAAAATAGTTCAAGAGACCCAGTACTTC
TRBJ1-1 | TRBD1 | . | TRBV5-1 | CASSLPRQGAMNTEAFF | TGCGCCAGCAGCTTGCCCCGACAGGGAGCCATGAACACTGAAGCTTTCTTT
TRBJ2-5 | TRBD2 | . | TRBV20-1 | CSASPSGGTQYF | TGCAGTGCTAGTCCTAGCGGAGGGACCCAGTACTTC
TRBJ2-1 | TRBD2 | . | TRBV4-3 | CASSYGTSPYNEQFF | TGTGCCAGCAGCTACGGGACTAGCCCCTACAATGAGCAGTTCTTC
TRBJ2-7 | . | . | TRBV11-2 | CASSRGTRSYEQYF | TGTGCCAGCAGCCGCGGGACACGGTCCTACGAGCAGTACTTC
TRBJ2-5 | . | few | TRBV12-3/TRBV12-4 | CASSLRRWETQYF | TGTGCCAGCAGTTTAAGGCGGTGGGAGACCCAGTACTTC
TRBJ2-3 | . | . | TRBV6-2/TRBV6-3 | CASSYLPAESPDTQYF | TGTGCCAGCAGTTATCTCCCAGCCGAAAGCCCAGATACGCAGTATTTT
TRBJ2-5 | . | . | TRBV7-2 | CASSLAGLLQETQYF | TGTGCCAGCAGCTTAGCGGGGCTACTACAAGAGACCCAGTACTTC
TRBJ2-7 | . | . | TRBV27 | CASSSTSHYLGEQYF | TGTGCCAGCAGTTCTACTAGCCACTACTTAGGAGAGCAGTACTTC
TRBJ1-6 | . | . | TRBV5-1 | CASSSVEGSPLHF | TGCGCCAGCAGCTCCGTTGAGGGCTCACCCCTCCACTTT
TRBJ1-3 | . | . | TRBV4-1 | CASSIGRASSGNTIYF | TGCGCCAGCAGCATAGGGCGGGCCAGCTCTGGAAACACCATATATTTT
TRBJ2-7 | . | few | TRBV27 | CASSFGTGQAPYEQYF | TGTGCCAGCAGTTTCGGGACGGGGCAGGCCCCCTACGAGCAGTACTTC
TRBJ2-7 | . | . | TRBV27 | CASRGRDPSEQYF | TGTGCCAGCAGGGGCAGGGATCCATCCGAGCAGTACTTC
TRBJ1-1 | . | . | TRBV4-1 | CASSPGETGNTEAFF | TGCGCCAGCAGCCCCGGAGAGACAGGGAACACTGAAGCTTTCTTT
TRBJ2-1 | . | once | TRBV9 | CASSGRKGWEQFF | TGTGCCAGCAGCGGGAGAAAGGGATGGGAGCAGTTCTTC
TRBJ2-3 | . | many | TRBV29-1 | CSVEANTDTQYF | TGCAGCGTTGAGGCAAACACAGATACGCAGTATTTT
TRBJ2-3 | . | few | TRBV7-9 | CASSLQDFTDTQYF | TGTGCCAGCAGCTTACAGGATTTCACAGATACGCAGTATTTT
TRBJ2-4 | . | . | TRBV6-5 | CASSYSRAKNIQYF | TGTGCCAGCAGTTACTCCCGAGCCAAAAACATTCAGTACTTC
TRBJ2-7 | . | few | TRBV6-2/TRBV6-3 | CASSYSLTGLYEQYF | TGTGCCAGCAGTTACTCCCTGACGGGACTCTACGAGCAGTACTTC
TRBJ1-5 | TRBD1 | . | TRBV2 | CASSGDGQGWSNQPQHF | TGTGCCAGCAGCGGCGACGGACAGGGATGGAGCAATCAGCCCCAGCATTTT
TRBJ1-1 | . | . | TRBV29-1 | CSVYTLMNTEAFF | TGCAGCGTATACACACTGATGAACACTGAAGCTTTCTTT
TRBJ2-7 | . | once | TRBV4-2 | CASSQGTAFYEQYF | TGTGCCAGCAGCCAAGGGACAGCCTTCTACGAGCAGTACTTC
TRBJ1-6 | . | few | TRBV3-1 | CASSQGARSPLHF | TGTGCCAGCAGCCAAGGGGCGAGGTCACCCCTCCACTTT
TRBJ2-7 | TRBD2 | few | TRBV4-3 | CASSLNDGLAAEQYF | TGCGCCAGCAGCCTCAACGACGGACTAGCGGCCGAGCAGTACTTC
TRBJ2-5 | . | . | TRBV3-1 | CASSQEGKTQETQYF | TGTGCCAGCAGCCAAGAAGGCAAGACGCAGGAGACCCAGTACTTC
TRBJ1-1 | . | few | TRBV4-1 | CASSQGGGRTVNTEAFF | TGCGCCAGCAGCCAAGGCGGGGGCCGTACGGTGAACACTGAAGCTTTCTTT
TRBJ2-4 | . | few | TRBV2 | CASSDRAKNIQYF | TGTGCCAGCAGTGACAGGGCCAAAAACATTCAGTACTTC
TRBJ2-3 | . | . | TRBV9 | CASSVEGIGTDTQYF | TGTGCCAGCAGCGTAGAGGGGATTGGCACAGATACGCAGTATTTT
TRBJ1-5 | . | . | TRBV9 | CASSASGTSNQPQHF | TGTGCCAGCAGCGCTAGCGGGACATCCAATCAGCCCCAGCATTTT
TRBJ2-7 | TRBD2 | few | TRBV7-2 | CASSFLAGDYEQYF | TGTGCCAGCAGCTTTTTAGCGGGAGACTACGAGCAGTACTTC
TRBJ1-2 | TRBD1 | . | TRBV6-5 | CASSHTPGGADGYTF | TGTGCCAGCAGTCACACTCCAGGGGGCGCGGATGGCTACACCTTC
TRBJ2-7 | . | few | TRBV9 | CASSVGPTYEQYF | TGTGCCAGCAGCGTAGGACCAACCTACGAGCAGTACTTC
TRBJ2-3 | . | once | TRBV7-9 | CASTASATDTQYF | TGTGCCAGCACCGCCTCGGCGACAGATACGCAGTATTTT
TRBJ2-1 | . | . | TRBV12-3/TRBV12-4 | CAGNTYNEQFF | TGTGCCGGCAATACCTACAATGAGCAGTTCTTC
TRBJ2-1 | . | . | TRBV20-1 | CSASPQRIGNEQFF | TGCAGTGCTAGCCCACAACGAATCGGGAATGAGCAGTTCTTC
TRBJ2-5 | . | . | TRBV20-1 | CSARDYGGPRETQYF | TGCAGTGCTAGAGATTATGGGGGACCTCGGGAGACCCAGTACTTC
TRBJ2-5 | TRBD1 | few | TRBV4-2 | CASSQGDRPQETQYF | TGTGCCAGCAGCCAAGGGGACAGGCCGCAAGAGACCCAGTACTTC
TRBJ2-7 | TRBD2 | few | TRBV20-1 | CSARDIASGTIYEQYF | TGCAGTGCTAGAGATATCGCTAGCGGGACCATCTACGAGCAGTACTTC
TRBJ2-4 | . | . | TRBV2 | CASSLQGSFAKNIQYF | TGTGCCAGCAGTCTCCAGGGGAGCTTTGCCAAAAACATTCAGTACTTC
TRBJ2-3 | . | . | TRBV6-1 | CASRNPGQVAGEVTDTQYF | TGTGCCAGCAGAAACCCGGGACAGGTAGCGGGAGAGGTCACAGATACGCAGTATTTT
TRBJ2-7 | TRBD2 | few | TRBV12-5 | CASGHAAGGPSPYEQYF | TGTGCTAGTGGCCACGCGGCGGGAGGGCCCTCGCCCTACGAGCAGTACTTC
TRBJ2-1 | . | . | TRBV20-1 | CSATHGTGYNEQFF | TGCAGTGCCACGCACGGGACGGGTTACAATGAGCAGTTCTTC
TRBJ1-4 | . | . | TRBV21-1 | CASSKVKAPGEKLFF | TGTGCCAGCAGCAAAGTCAAGGCCCCGGGAGAAAAACTGTTTTTT
TRBJ1-1 | . | . | TRBV12-3/TRBV12-4 | CASSLKGRGEAFF | TGTGCCAGCAGTTTAAAGGGTCGAGGGGAAGCTTTCTTT
TRBJ2-7 | TRBD2 | . | TRBV20-1 | CSARTGGDEQYF | TGCAGTGCTAGGACGGGAGGGGACGAGCAGTACTTC
TRBJ2-7 | TRBD1 | . | TRBV6-1 | CASSNRGPYEQYF | TGTGCCAGCAGCAACAGGGGTCCTTACGAGCAGTACTTC